This TCR beta chain was recovered during a study of vaccination and CD4 T cells after COVID-19. The treatment: approximately nine-day PBMC culture with coronavirus spike peptide pools or control peptides (ViraFEST assay). Scientists ran DNA taken from cultured CD4+ T cells through the Oncomine TCR Beta short-read assay for sequencing. TCRdb re-called the PCR reads through MiXCR, storing one row per CDR3 protein. The sample consists of around 13,000 distinct CDR3 sequences, 35% to 55% of them appearing once. This clonotype was seen more than once but under ten times. Antigen specificity is unknown. Germline V gene lookup returns CDR1 MNHEY and CDR2 SMNVEV (reference sequence). V lost 5 bases to trimming and J lost 3 bases; unmatched junction nucleotides: 11. This CDR3 contains 16 residues.

The sample was CD4+ T cells from blood, cultured in vitro, taken before SARS-CoV-2 vaccination. This receptor was taken from a human donor who had recovered from COVID-19. The rearrangement links TRBV27 to TRBJ2-5, with 8 bases identical to TRBD1. CDR3 loop: CASSARTGRLKETQYF. The CDR3 bases are TGTGCCAGCAGTGCAAGGACAGGGCGATTGAAAGAGACCCAGTACTTC.